The 8 T cell receptor beta chains below come from one sample, sequenced in a study of regulatory T cells in long-lasting Graves disease. iRepertoire HTBI primers and Arm-PCR of CDR3 regions built TCR beta libraries. MiXCR, applied by TCRdb to the multiplex PCR reads, yields one record per CDR3 protein. The sample lists around 320,000 distinct CDR3 sequences, about a sixth occurring once. Noted time point: newly diagnosed GD, antithyroid drugs for less than 3 months. Scientists built the TCR library using RNA that was extracted from PBMCs. These sequences were also reported in another study, on T cells in Graves' hyperthyroidism and ophthalmopathy.

The sample was peripheral blood mononuclear cells (PBMCs), taken at new diagnosis, from a patient treated with antithyroid drugs. The receptor source for this set is a man in his forties with Graves disease.

This clonotype was observed many times. The chain uses TRBV20-1 and TRBJ1-5; weak D call: TRBD1 (5 bases). The germline gives CDR1 DFQATT, CDR2 SNEGSKA (reference sequence). This CDR3 has 14 residues. The V gene lost 0 bases and the J gene lost 3 bases, with 9 bases spanning the gap. The CDR3 DNA reads TGCAGTGCTAGAGATAGACAGCTCAATCAGCCCCAGCATTTT. Its protein is CSARDRQLNQPQHF.

The sample holds a few counts of this clonotype. The rearrangement links TRBV5-1 to TRBJ1-2; weak D call: TRBD1 (5 bases). The V gene lost 3 bases and the J gene lost 6 bases, with 12 bases spanning the gap. The CDR3 has 13 residues. Germline V gene data show CDR1 as SGHRS and CDR2 as YFSETQ. CDR3 in DNA: TGCGCCAGCAGCTCGCAGGGTTCGGATGGCTACACCTTC. It encodes CASSSQGSDGYTF.

This clonotype was seen only a few times. A read error may account for a junction end that differs from germline. V gene TRBV2 combines with J gene TRBJ2-2; D might be TRBD1 or TRBD2, each matching 5 bases. This CDR3 is built from 15 residues. Per the germline V gene, CDR1 is SNHLY and CDR2 is FYNNEI. The CDR3 nucleotides are TGTGCCAGCAGTGAAGGGGACCCGAACACCCGGGAGCTGTTTTTT. Encoded protein: CASSEGDPNTRELFF.

The chain has TRBV5-1 and TRBJ1-1; D remains ambiguous. The CDR3 extends over 14 amino acids. The V end was cut by 1 base, the J end by 5 bases, with 12 bases between. Germline V CDR1 and CDR2: SGHRS, YFSETQ. The CDR3 coding sequence is TGCGCCAGCAGCTTGATCTTCGGGGTGACTGAAGCTTTCTTT. Translated, it gives CASSLIFGVTEAFF.

This clonotype was picked up many times. The rearrangement uses TRBV7-3 and TRBJ2-1; D gene unclear. From germline, CDR1 is SGHTA and CDR2 FQGTGA. The CDR3 loop spans 15 amino acids. V was cut by 5 bases and J by 7 bases, with 18 bases left in between. The CDR3 DNA reads as TGTGCCAGCAGCCCAGGACCCATGGCCAAGAATGAGCAGTTCTTC. The encoded protein is CASSPGPMAKNEQFF.

Worth noting for this clonotype: A far larger clone differs by one base, so this is likely a read error. The CDR3 DNA reads as TGTGCCAGCAGCTCCGGGACAGGGGCCCCTACAGATGCGCAGTATTTT. Translated: CASSSGTGAPTDAQYF. The chain links TRBV7-2 to TRBJ2-3; TRBD1 matches at 10 bases. The CDR3 spans 16 residues. The germline gives CDR1 SGHTA, CDR2 FQGNSA.

V is TRBV11-2 and J is TRBJ1-1, with 7 bases aligning to TRBD1. Germline V lookup: CDR1 SGHAT, CDR2 FQNNGV. The CDR3 spans 16 residues. The V gene end was trimmed by 5 bases and the J gene end by 0 bases; junction bases not matched to a gene: 9. The CDR3 spells CASSLRDRRLNTEAFF. The DNA for the CDR3 is TGTGCCAGCAGCCTCCGGGACAGACGTTTGAACACTGAAGCTTTCTTT.

This clonotype was counted between two and nine times. In nucleotides, the CDR3 is TGTGCCAGCAGCTTAGGTGGGGGGACCTATAATTCACCCCTCCACTTT. Its translation: CASSLGGGTYNSPLHF. The chain recombines TRBV7-8 with TRBJ1-6; tentative D call: TRBD1 (5 bases). Trimming took off 1 base at V and 2 bases at J, with 9 bases between the two ends. Germline CDR1 SGHVS, CDR2 FQNEAQ. CDR3 size: 16 residues.